In this sample, the clone carrying this T cell receptor beta chain turned up a few times. No antigen is known for it. These data come from a study of T cells in Graves' hyperthyroidism and ophthalmopathy. Amplification of TCR beta CDR3 regions was performed using RNA transcripts as template. A set of HTBI primers served as the primers for a first-round RT-PCR of the TCR CDR3. TCRdb used MiXCR to reprocess the multiplex PCR reads, holding one entry per CDR3 protein. The table shows under 600,000 distinct CDR3 sequences, with roughly a sixth occurring only once. The study's findings and limits: Most thyroid clonotypes with frequency above 0.001 were detected in blood.

V shed 5 bases, J shed 1 base, and the junction held 14 bases outside the gene matches. Germline V gene data show CDR1 as MNHNS and CDR2 as SASEGT. CDR3 length: 19 residues. Subjects with ophthalmopathy showed a Clinical Activity Score no lower than 3, a NOSPECS grade no lower than 4, and a duration shorter than 3 months. The source material was blood. This chain uses TRBV6-1 with TRBJ2-3; 11 bases are a match to TRBD1. The source of this sequence is a middle-aged woman with Graves' ophthalmopathy. Written as DNA, the CDR3 is TGTGCCAGCAGTCCGGGACAGGGGGGCTCCGGCGGCCGCACAGATACGCAGTATTTT. It translates to CASSPGQGGSGGRTDTQYF.